This T cell receptor beta chain was profiled in a study of control samples from healthy donors and cancer patients. The CDR3 loop spans 16 amino acids. Trimming took 0 bases from V and 5 from J, leaving 11 bases between them. From germline, CDR1 is SGHVS and CDR2 FQNEAQ. This clone appeared a few times. Some clones are missing from TCRdb's copy, which holds only in-frame ones; the method was immunoSEQ multiplex PCR. The sample records around 92,000 clones, almost 85% being singletons. The chain employs TRBV7-8 and TRBJ1-6; a weak D match, TRBD1 (5 bases). The source material was blood. The TCR sequence derives from a man in his sixties in good health. In DNA form, the CDR3 reads TGTGCCAGCAGCTTAGCCCCGGGACGCAATAATTCACCCCTCCACTTT. Translated, it gives CASSLAPGRNNSPLHF.